Detailed here is one TCR beta chain. The antigen is undetermined. Researchers cut adjacent lung at least 2 cm from the tumor margin, and it showed no atypia. Generated by immunoSEQ multiplex PCR, the TCRdb table keeps only in-frame clones and is missing some. In the table there are about 1,300 clones, about 21% of which are singletons. The sample is drawn from a study of T cells in localized non-small cell lung cancer. Trimming left V 1 base short and J 5 bases short, with 11 bases between. The CDR3 totals 15 residues. CDR1 and CDR2 from the germline V gene are SGHNT and YENEEA. Study outcomes and limitations: Sequence data derive from only one tumor region, so heterogeneity remains possible.

This receptor was obtained from a woman aged 35-70 years with stage II lung adenocarcinoma. The chain carries TRBV11-3 and TRBJ1-4; D is unresolved. The input for sequencing was normal lung tissue next to the tumor, taken before any cancer treatment. CDR3 sequence reads: CASSLGETSNEKLFF. The CDR3 region has the DNA TGTGCCAGCAGCTTAGGGGAGACGAGCAATGAAAAACTGTTTTTT.